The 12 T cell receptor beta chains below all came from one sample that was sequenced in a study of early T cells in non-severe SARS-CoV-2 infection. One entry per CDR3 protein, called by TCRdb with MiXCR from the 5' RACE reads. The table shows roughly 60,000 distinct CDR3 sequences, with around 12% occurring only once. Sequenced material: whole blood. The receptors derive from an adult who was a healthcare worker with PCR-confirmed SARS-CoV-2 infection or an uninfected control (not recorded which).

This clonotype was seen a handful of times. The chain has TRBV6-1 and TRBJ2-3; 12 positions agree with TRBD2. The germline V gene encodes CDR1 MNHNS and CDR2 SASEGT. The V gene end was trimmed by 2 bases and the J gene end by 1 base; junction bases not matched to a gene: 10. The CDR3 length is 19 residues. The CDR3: CASSERRLAGGPGTDTQYF. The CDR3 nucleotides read TGTGCCAGCAGTGAACGTCGGCTAGCGGGGGGGCCGGGCACAGATACGCAGTATTTT.

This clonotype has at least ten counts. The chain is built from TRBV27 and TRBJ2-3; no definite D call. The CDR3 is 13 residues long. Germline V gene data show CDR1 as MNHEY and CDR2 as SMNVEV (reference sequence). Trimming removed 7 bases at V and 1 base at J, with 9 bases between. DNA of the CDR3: TGTGCCAGCAAGCCCACTGGCACAGATACGCAGTATTTT. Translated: CASKPTGTDTQYF.

CDR3 protein: CSVDAETAYEQYF. Here the CDR3 DNA reads TGCAGCGTTGACGCGGAGACCGCCTACGAGCAGTACTTC. The chain combines TRBV29-1 with TRBJ2-7, with unresolved D. This CDR3 has 13 residues. Trimming took off 3 bases at V and 2 bases at J, with 11 bases between the two ends. Per germline, CDR1 SQVTM and CDR2 ANQGSEA.

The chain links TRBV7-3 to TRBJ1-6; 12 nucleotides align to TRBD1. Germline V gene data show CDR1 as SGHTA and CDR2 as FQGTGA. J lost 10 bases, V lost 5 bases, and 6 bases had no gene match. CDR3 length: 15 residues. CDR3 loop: CASSLRGQGASPLHF. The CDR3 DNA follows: TGTGCCAGCAGCCTCCGGGGACAGGGGGCCTCACCCCTCCACTTT.

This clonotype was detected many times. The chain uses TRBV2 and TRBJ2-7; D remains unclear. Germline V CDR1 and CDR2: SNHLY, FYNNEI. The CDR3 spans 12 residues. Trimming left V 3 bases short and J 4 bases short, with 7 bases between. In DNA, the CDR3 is TGTGCCAGCAGTGATCAGGCTTACGAGCAGTACTTC. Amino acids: CASSDQAYEQYF. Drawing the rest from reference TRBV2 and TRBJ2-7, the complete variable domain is EPEVTQTPSHQVTQMGQEVILRCVPISNHLYFYWYRQILGQKVEFLVSFYNNEISEKSEIFDDQFSVERPDGSNFTLKIRSTKLEDSAMYFCASSDQAYEQYFGPGTRLTVT.

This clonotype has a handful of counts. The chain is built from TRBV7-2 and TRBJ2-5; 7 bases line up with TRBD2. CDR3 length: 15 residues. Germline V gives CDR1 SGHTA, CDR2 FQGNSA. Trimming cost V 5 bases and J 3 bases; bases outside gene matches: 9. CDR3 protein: CASSPLGSGEETQYF. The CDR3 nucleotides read TGTGCCAGCAGCCCCCTGGGAAGCGGGGAAGAGACCCAGTACTTC.

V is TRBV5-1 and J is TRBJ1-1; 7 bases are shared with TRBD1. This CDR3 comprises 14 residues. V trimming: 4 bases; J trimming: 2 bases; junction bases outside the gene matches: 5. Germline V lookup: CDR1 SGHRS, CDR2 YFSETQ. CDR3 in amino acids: CASSTRTGNTEAFF. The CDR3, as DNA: TGCGCCAGCAGCACGAGGACAGGAAACACTGAAGCTTTCTTT.

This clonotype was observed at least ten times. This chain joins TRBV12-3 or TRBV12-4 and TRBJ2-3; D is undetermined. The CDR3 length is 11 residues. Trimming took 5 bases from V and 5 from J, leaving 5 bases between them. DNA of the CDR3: TGTGCCAGCAGTACTGTAGATACGCAGTATTTT. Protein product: CASSTVDTQYF.

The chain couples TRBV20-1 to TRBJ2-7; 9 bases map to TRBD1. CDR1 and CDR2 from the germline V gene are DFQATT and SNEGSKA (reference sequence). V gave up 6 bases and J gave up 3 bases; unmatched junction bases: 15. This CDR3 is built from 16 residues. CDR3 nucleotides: TGCAGTGCCAGGGACAGGGCCCGACCTACGTTCTACGAGCAGTACTTC. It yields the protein CSARDRARPTFYEQYF.

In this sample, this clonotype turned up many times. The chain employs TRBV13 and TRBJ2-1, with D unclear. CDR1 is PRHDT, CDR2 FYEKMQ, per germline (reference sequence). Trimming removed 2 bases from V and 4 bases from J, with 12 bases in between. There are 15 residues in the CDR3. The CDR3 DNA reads TGTGCCAGCAGCTTAAGAGAGACAACTTACAATGAGCAGTTCTTC. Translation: CASSLRETTYNEQFF. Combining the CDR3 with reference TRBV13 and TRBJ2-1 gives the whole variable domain AAGVIQSPRHLIKEKRETATLKCYPIPRHDTVYWYQQGPGQDPQFLISFYEKMQSDKGSIPDRFSAQQFSDYHSELNMSSLELGDSALYFCASSLRETTYNEQFFGPGTRLTVL.

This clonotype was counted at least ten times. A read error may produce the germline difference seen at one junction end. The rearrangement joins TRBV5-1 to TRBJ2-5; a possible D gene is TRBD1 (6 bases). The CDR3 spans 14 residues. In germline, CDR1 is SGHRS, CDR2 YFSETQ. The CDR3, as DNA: TGCGCCAGCAGCTTACAGGGAACCCAAGTGACCCAGTACTTC. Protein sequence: CASSLQGTQVTQYF.

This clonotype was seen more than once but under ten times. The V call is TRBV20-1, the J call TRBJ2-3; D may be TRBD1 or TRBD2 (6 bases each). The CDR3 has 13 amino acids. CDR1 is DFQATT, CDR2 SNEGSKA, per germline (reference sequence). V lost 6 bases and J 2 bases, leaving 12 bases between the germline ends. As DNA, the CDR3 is TGCAGTGCCGCCGGGGGCGTCACAGATACGCAGTATTTT. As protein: CSAAGGVTDTQYF.